This TCR beta chain comes out of a study of T and B cells in COVID-19 patients. Overall study results and limits: In COVID-19 patients, T cell receptor beta variable and joining gene use was reportedly strongly skewed.

TRB rearrangements were amplified by multiplex PCR with BIOMED2 TRB-A/B primers. One entry per CDR3 protein, called by TCRdb with MiXCR from the multiplex PCR reads. Among about 14,000 distinct CDR3 sequences listed, about 30% were seen once. Germline values: CDR1 MNHEY, CDR2 SVGEGT. V trimming: 7 bases; J trimming: 4 bases; junction bases outside the gene matches: 7. The CDR3 is 14 amino acids. This clonotype showed up many times. The target antigen is unknown. TRB was amplified from roughly 250-500 ng of blood genomic DNA. The chain has TRBV6-2 or TRBV6-3 and TRBJ2-1; 7 bases are shared with TRBD1. The source material was blood. The clonotype was recovered from a human donor who had recovered from COVID-19. DNA of the CDR3: TGTGCCAGCATCCGACAGGGAAGGTACAATGAGCAGTTCTTC. This gives the protein CASIRQGRYNEQFF.